These T cell receptor beta chains were read from a single sample in a study of cytomegalovirus exposure and HLA in healthy donors. Generated by immunoSEQ multiplex PCR, the TCRdb table keeps only in-frame clones and is missing some. The sample records fewer than 120,000 clones, 65% to 85% being singletons. Sequencing was done on a sample of PBMCs. The receptor set was obtained from a man younger than 40 in good health and CMV-seropositive. CDR3s include the opening cysteine and the closing phenylalanine or tryptophan. The D gene is left open where the match is weak. Expanded clones get a size class; other rows say once, few or many, or leave the size out.

d_call | cdr3_length | j_call | v_call | clone_size | cdr3_nt | cdr3_aa
- | 14 | TRBJ2-2 | TRBV6-5 | few | TGTGCCAGCAGTTACTCGAGGGGGTACGGGGAGCTGTTTTTT | CASSYSRGYGELFF
TRBD1 | 16 | TRBJ1-4 | TRBV5-4 | few | TGTGCCAGCAGCATTGACAGGGGAGCAACTAATGAAAAACTGTTTTTT | CASSIDRGATNEKLFF
- | 15 | TRBJ2-3 | TRBV7-9 | - | TGTGCCAGCAGCACACTGCGGGGGCCCACAGATACGCAGTATTTT | CASSTLRGPTDTQYF
- | 12 | TRBJ2-3 | TRBV5-6 | - | TGTGCCAGCAGCCGCTATCCAGATACGCAGTATTTT | CASSRYPDTQYF
- | 15 | TRBJ2-7 | TRBV27 | - | TGTGCCAGCAGTTTATCTTTCCAGGTTGTCTACGAGCAGTACTTC | CASSLSFQVVYEQYF
- | 13 | TRBJ1-2 | TRBV15 | - | TGTGCCACCAGCACCCTTAGCAACTATGGCTACACCTTC | CATSTLSNYGYTF
- | 15 | TRBJ1-6 | TRBV10-1 | few | TGCGCCAGCAGTGAGACGACAGGACCGAATTCACCCCTCCACTTT | CASSETTGPNSPLHF
TRBD1 | 15 | TRBJ2-7 | TRBV13 | once | TGTGCCAGCAGCTTCCGGGACAGGGCTTCCTACGAGCAGTACTTC | CASSFRDRASYEQYF
TRBD2 | 14 | TRBJ2-1 | TRBV27 | - | TGTGCCAGCAGTTCTAGCGGGGGTGGGGATGAGCAGTTCTTC | CASSSSGGGDEQFF
- | 13 | TRBJ1-5 | TRBV7-2 | - | TGTGCCAGCAGCAGACACGTCAATCAGCCCCAGCATTTT | CASSRHVNQPQHF
TRBD1 | 17 | TRBJ1-1 | TRBV19 | - | TGTGCCAGTAGTGTAAACCAAGAACAGGGGAGGAACACTGAAGCTTTCTTT | CASSVNQEQGRNTEAFF
TRBD1 | 15 | TRBJ2-7 | TRBV7-9 | once | TGTGCCAGCAGCTCCGCCGGGACAGGTTGGAAGGAGCAGTACTTC | CASSSAGTGWKEQYF
TRBD2 | 14 | TRBJ2-1 | TRBV7-2 | - | TGTGCCAGCACCCCCGCGGGGGGCTACAATGAGCAGTTCTTC | CASTPAGGYNEQFF
- | 13 | TRBJ1-2 | TRBV11-2 | - | TGTGCCAGCAGCTGGACTGAGGGTTCTGGCTACACCTTC | CASSWTEGSGYTF
TRBD1 | 17 | TRBJ1-4 | TRBV28 | - | TGTGCCAGCAGTATATCCGGGACAGGGGAGGGATGGGAAAAACTGTTTTTT | CASSISGTGEGWEKLFF
TRBD2 | 17 | TRBJ2-3 | TRBV5-1 | - | TGCGCCAGCAGCCAGCAGGCGGCAGGGAGGGGTCAGGGTACGCAGTATTTT | CASSQQAAGRGQGTQYF
TRBD1 | 14 | TRBJ1-5 | TRBV29-1 | - | TGCAGCGTCGGGACAGGGGTAAGCAATCAGCCCCAGCATTTT | CSVGTGVSNQPQHF
- | 16 | TRBJ2-2 | TRBV5-8 | - | TGTGCCAGCAGCTTGGACCCACTCACGAACACCGGGGAGCTGTTTTTT | CASSLDPLTNTGELFF